The 2 T cell receptor beta chains in this list originate from one sample, sequenced in a study of blood T cell repertoires in COVID-19. Data came from immunoSEQ multiplex PCR; TCRdb stores just in-frame clones and leaves some out. The data hold about 160,000 clones, with roughly 84% observed a single time. Sequencing was carried out using peripheral blood. The receptors here all came from an elderly woman with active or convalescent COVID-19.

For the CDR3, the DNA is TGTGCCAGCAGCCCTCGGACAGGGACAGATACGCAGTATTTT. It translates to CASSPRTGTDTQYF. The chain employs TRBV9 and TRBJ2-3, with 8 bases identical to TRBD1. V lost 4 bases and J lost 3; bases outside the gene matches: 4. Germline V gene lookup returns CDR1 SGDLS and CDR2 YYNGEE. The CDR3 runs to 14 residues. Using reference TRBV9 and TRBJ2-3 for the parts outside the CDR3, the full variable domain is DSGVTQTPKHLITATGQRVTLRCSPRSGDLSVYWYQQSLDQGLQFLIQYYNGEERAKGNILERFSAQQFPDLHSELNLSSLELGDSALYFCASSPRTGTDTQYFGPGTRLTVL.

The V and J genes are TRBV5-8 and TRBJ2-1; 7 bases match TRBD2. Germline lookup yields CDR1 SGHTS and CDR2 YDEGEE. CDR3 length: 16 amino acids. V was pared by 0 bases and J by 4 bases, with 7 bases of the junction left unmatched. This CDR3 reads CASSLGLAGLYNEQFF. As DNA, the CDR3 is TGTGCCAGCAGCTTGGGTTTAGCGGGTTTATACAATGAGCAGTTCTTC.